Listed below are T cell receptor beta chains from one sample, sequenced in a study of shared clonotypes between healthy human individuals. TCRdb's table, derived via immunoSEQ multiplex PCR, lists solely in-frame clones and lacks some. The sample shows about 1.5 million clones, 95% to 99% of them seen only once. Sequenced: naive CD4+ T cells sorted from blood. These receptors were taken from a man aged 25 to 45 in good health. CDR3s include the opening cysteine and the closing phenylalanine or tryptophan. D genes are given only for firm matches. A clone size is listed for some rows: how often the clone was seen (once, few, many), or a class if it is expanded.

V gene	clone size	D gene	J gene	CDR3 protein	CDR3 DNA
TRBV29-1	NA	NA	TRBJ1-1	CSVEQGRSTEAFF	TGCAGCGTTGAGCAGGGAAGAAGCACTGAAGCTTTCTTT
TRBV19	NA	TRBD2	TRBJ2-5	CASSRGVPGTSGSMETQYF	TGTGCCTCTAGCCGGGGGGTACCGGGGACTAGCGGGAGCATGGAGACCCAGTACTTC
TRBV19	once	NA	TRBJ2-5	CASSPPSQETQYF	TGTGCCAGTAGTCCACCATCCCAAGAGACCCAGTACTTC
TRBV5-8	once	NA	TRBJ1-4	CASSLGTRATNEKLFF	TGTGCCAGCAGCTTGGGCACCCGGGCAACTAATGAAAAACTGTTTTTT
TRBV10-3	NA	NA	TRBJ2-3	CAISEFLRSTDTQYF	TGTGCCATCAGTGAGTTCTTGCGTAGCACAGATACGCAGTATTTT
TRBV18	NA	NA	TRBJ1-3	CASSPRDSGNTIYF	TGTGCCAGCTCACCCAGGGACTCTGGAAACACCATATATTTT
TRBV21-1	NA	NA	TRBJ2-2	CASSNLGHLNTGELFF	TGTGCCAGCAGCAACTTAGGGCACTTAAACACCGGGGAGCTGTTTTTT
TRBV10-3	few	TRBD2	TRBJ2-4	CAISGTSGGDIQYF	TGTGCCATCAGTGGGACTAGCGGCGGAGACATTCAGTACTTC
TRBV2	NA	TRBD1	TRBJ1-4	CASTSRTGTNEKLFF	TGTGCCAGCACCTCACGGACAGGGACAAATGAAAAACTGTTTTTT
TRBV2	NA	NA	TRBJ1-1	CASSPGQGPGAFF	TGTGCCAGCAGTCCAGGACAAGGCCCTGGGGCTTTCTTT
TRBV2	once	NA	TRBJ2-7	CASIDRALLSYEQYF	TGTGCCAGCATCGACCGGGCCCTCCTCTCCTACGAGCAGTACTTC
TRBV18	NA	NA	TRBJ2-3	CASSPRLDQRGTQYF	TGTGCCAGCTCACCACGGTTGGACCAGCGCGGAACGCAGTATTTT
TRBV9	NA	TRBD2	TRBJ2-1	CASSVGASGGYNEQFF	TGTGCCAGCAGCGTAGGGGCTAGCGGAGGTTACAATGAGCAGTTCTTC
TRBV5-4	once	TRBD2	TRBJ2-1	CASREGTSGSYNEQFF	TGTGCCAGCAGGGAGGGGACTAGCGGGAGTTACAATGAGCAGTTCTTC
TRBV7-2	NA	TRBD1	TRBJ1-5	CASSIWDSSNQPQHF	TGTGCCAGCAGCATATGGGACAGTAGCAATCAGCCCCAGCATTTT
TRBV20-1	NA	TRBD1	TRBJ1-1	CSATTGEGAFF	TGCAGTGCCACGACAGGGGAGGGCGCTTTCTTT
TRBV10-3	NA	NA	TRBJ2-7	CAISGIGAARKDEQYF	TGTGCCATCAGTGGGATCGGGGCAGCACGAAAGGACGAGCAGTACTTC
TRBV4-1	NA	TRBD1	TRBJ2-7	CASSHQSDRGWYEQYF	TGCGCCAGCAGCCACCAGTCCGACAGGGGCTGGTACGAGCAGTACTTC
TRBV28	once	NA	TRBJ1-1	CASSLSGVVNTEAFF	TGTGCCAGCAGTTTGAGCGGGGTGGTGAACACTGAAGCTTTCTTT
TRBV9	NA	TRBD2	TRBJ2-1	CASSVVAGVLGEQFF	TGTGCCAGCAGCGTAGTAGCGGGAGTTCTTGGTGAGCAGTTCTTC
TRBV7-9	once	NA	TRBJ2-7	CASSLMGASHEQYF	TGTGCCAGCAGCTTAATGGGGGCTTCGCACGAGCAGTACTTC
TRBV10-3	NA	TRBD1	TRBJ1-5	CAISEWDRDSHSNQPQHF	TGTGCCATCAGTGAGTGGGACCGGGACAGCCATAGCAATCAGCCCCAGCATTTT
TRBV7-9	NA	NA	TRBJ2-1	CASSLARNEQFF	TGTGCCAGCAGCTTAGCGAGAAATGAGCAGTTCTTC
TRBV7-9	NA	NA	TRBJ1-5	CASSLGGDQPQHF	TGTGCAAGCAGCTTGGGAGGGGATCAGCCCCAGCATTTT
TRBV18	NA	TRBD1	TRBJ2-3	CASSRDRGWTDTQYF	TGTGCCAGCTCACGGGACAGGGGCTGGACAGATACGCAGTATTTT
TRBV25-1	NA	NA	TRBJ2-7	CASSDKAYEEQYF	TGTGCCAGCAGTGACAAAGCCTACGAGGAGCAGTACTTC
TRBV10-1	once	TRBD1	TRBJ2-6	CASSEGTGGYGANVLTF	TGCGCCAGCAGTGAGGGGACAGGGGGCTATGGGGCCAACGTCCTGACTTTC
TRBV5-1	NA	NA	TRBJ2-5	CASSNTTGSETQYF	TGCGCCAGCAGCAATACGACAGGATCGGAGACCCAGTACTTC
TRBV20-1	once	NA	TRBJ2-7	CSATGLYEQYF	TGCAGTGCTACTGGACTCTACGAGCAGTACTTC
TRBV29-1	NA	TRBD2	TRBJ2-3	CSVGGGRGTDTQYF	TGCAGCGTTGGTGGCGGGAGGGGTACAGATACGCAGTATTTT
TRBV5-1	few	NA	TRBJ1-1	CASSLELNTEAFF	TGCGCCAGCAGCTTGGAACTGAACACTGAAGCTTTCTTT
TRBV28	NA	NA	TRBJ1-5	CASSLGDLNQPQHF	TGTGCCAGCAGTTTAGGGGACCTCAATCAGCCCCAGCATTTT
TRBV5-1	NA	TRBD1	TRBJ1-2	CASRTGTGGQNYGYTF	TGCGCCAGCAGGACCGGGACAGGGGGCCAAAACTATGGCTACACCTTC
TRBV18	once	TRBD2	TRBJ2-3	CASSLLAGGDGFTDTQYF	TGTGCCAGCTCACTACTAGCGGGAGGGGATGGATTCACAGATACGCAGTATTTT
TRBV25-1	NA	TRBD1	TRBJ2-2	CASRTGGNTGELFF	TGTGCCAGCCGTACAGGGGGGAACACCGGGGAGCTGTTTTTT
TRBV30	NA	NA	TRBJ2-1	CAWWGGVLARGSNEQFF	TGTGCCTGGTGGGGTGGGGTCTTAGCCCGCGGGTCCAATGAGCAGTTCTTC
TRBV5-1	NA	TRBD1	TRBJ2-1	CASSFPGQYNEQFF	TGCGCCAGCAGCTTTCCGGGACAGTACAATGAGCAGTTCTTC
TRBV18	NA	NA	TRBJ2-7	CASSPGGTYEQYF	TGTGCCAGCTCCCCTGGTGGGACCTACGAGCAGTACTTC
TRBV9	NA	NA	TRBJ2-7	CASSVDPVSYEQYF	TGTGCCAGCAGCGTAGACCCGGTTTCCTACGAGCAGTACTTC
TRBV30	NA	NA	TRBJ2-1	CAWSRAPIEQFF	TGTGCCTGGAGTCGAGCTCCCATTGAGCAGTTCTTC
TRBV5-1	few	NA	TRBJ1-2	CASSLDRNYGYTF	TGCGCCAGCAGCTTGGACAGGAACTATGGCTACACCTTC
TRBV9	NA	NA	TRBJ1-4	CASSRNSGANEKLFF	TGTGCCAGCAGCCGTAACTCAGGGGCTAATGAAAAACTGTTTTTT
TRBV27	NA	TRBD2	TRBJ2-7	CASRKAGGLAYEQYF	TGTGCCAGCAGGAAAGCGGGAGGTCTAGCCTACGAGCAGTACTTC
TRBV5-1	NA	NA	TRBJ2-7	CASSSTQGLPGEQYF	TGCGCCAGCAGCTCCACACAGGGTCTTCCGGGCGAGCAGTACTTC
TRBV7-9	NA	TRBD2	TRBJ2-1	CASQAGGSNEQFF	TGTGCCAGCCAAGCGGGAGGAAGCAATGAGCAGTTCTTC
TRBV15	NA	NA	TRBJ2-3	CATSRDSRTDTQYF	TGTGCCACCAGCAGAGATAGCAGGACAGATACGCAGTATTTT
TRBV5-4	few	NA	TRBJ2-5	CASSFGETQYF	TGTGCCAGCAGCTTCGGGGAGACCCAGTACTTC
TRBV19	NA	TRBD2	TRBJ2-3	CATSRLAGLGADTQYF	TGTGCCACAAGTAGACTAGCGGGACTAGGAGCAGATACGCAGTATTTT
TRBV9	NA	NA	TRBJ2-5	CASSVRGTLQETQYF	TGTGCCAGCAGCGTGAGAGGGACACTCCAAGAGACCCAGTACTTC
TRBV6-6	NA	TRBD1	TRBJ1-1	CASSLVTGAGTEAFF	TGTGCCAGCAGCCTTGTGACAGGGGCGGGCACTGAAGCTTTCTTT
TRBV11-2	NA	NA	TRBJ1-4	CASSERRLLATNEKLFF	TGTGCCAGCAGCGAACGACGGCTACTTGCAACTAATGAAAAACTGTTTTTT
TRBV2	once	NA	TRBJ1-4	CASSGHGGSVYEKLFF	TGTGCCAGCAGTGGACATGGAGGGAGCGTTTACGAAAAACTGTTTTTT
TRBV20-1	NA	NA	TRBJ2-7	CSAEGNYEQYF	TGCAGTGCCGAGGGGAACTACGAGCAGTACTTC
TRBV5-4	NA	NA	TRBJ2-2	CASSLKAPGTGELFF	TGTGCCAGCAGCTTGAAGGCACCTGGGACCGGGGAGCTGTTTTTT
TRBV2	NA	NA	TRBJ2-7	CASSEEFPGEQYF	TGTGCCAGCAGTGAAGAATTCCCCGGCGAGCAGTACTTC
TRBV18	NA	NA	TRBJ2-2	CASSPGQVGTGELFF	TGTGCCAGCTCACCAGGGCAGGTGGGCACCGGGGAGCTGTTTTTT
TRBV30	NA	NA	TRBJ2-3	CAWSLGTPGTQYF	TGTGCCTGGAGTTTGGGGACGCCAGGTACGCAGTATTTT
TRBV10-3	NA	TRBD2	TRBJ2-1	CAISELGLDYNEQFF	TGTGCCATCAGTGAGCTCGGACTAGATTACAATGAGCAGTTCTTC
TRBV18	NA	TRBD1	TRBJ2-7	CASSPPSGGPYEQYF	TGTGCCAGCTCACCACCGTCAGGGGGCCCCTACGAGCAGTACTTC